This TCR beta chain emerged from a study of PD-1 blockade in classical Hodgkin lymphoma. Some clones are missing from TCRdb's copy, which holds only in-frame ones; the method was immunoSEQ multiplex PCR. Of tens of thousands of clones detected, about 90% appear once; the ten largest clones hold about a tenth. Study-wide findings and caveats: It was reported that newly diagnosed patients had less baseline TCR diversity than healthy donors. The drivers behind the repertoire differences, possibly disease activity or prior therapy, remain undefined.

On this clone: No antigen is known for it.

The time point: cycle 4 day 1 (C4D1), after less than seven weeks of nivolumab. Each patient's relapse followed autologous stem cell transplantation, and brentuximab vedotin exposure varied. The origin of this receptor is a human donor with classical Hodgkin lymphoma. The source material was peripheral blood mononuclear cells (PBMCs), sampled before the fourth cycle of nivolumab.

The CDR3 protein is CASSEAPPLAGRYNEQFF. The DNA of the CDR3 is TGTGCCAGCAGTGAAGCCCCCCCCCTAGCGGGGAGATACAATGAGCAGTTCTTC. This chain joins TRBV6-1 and TRBJ2-1; 9 positions agree with TRBD2. Looked up from germline, CDR1 is MNHNS and CDR2 is SASEGT. This CDR3 spans 18 amino acids. Trimming removed 0 bases from V and 4 bases from J; junction bases left unmatched: 10.